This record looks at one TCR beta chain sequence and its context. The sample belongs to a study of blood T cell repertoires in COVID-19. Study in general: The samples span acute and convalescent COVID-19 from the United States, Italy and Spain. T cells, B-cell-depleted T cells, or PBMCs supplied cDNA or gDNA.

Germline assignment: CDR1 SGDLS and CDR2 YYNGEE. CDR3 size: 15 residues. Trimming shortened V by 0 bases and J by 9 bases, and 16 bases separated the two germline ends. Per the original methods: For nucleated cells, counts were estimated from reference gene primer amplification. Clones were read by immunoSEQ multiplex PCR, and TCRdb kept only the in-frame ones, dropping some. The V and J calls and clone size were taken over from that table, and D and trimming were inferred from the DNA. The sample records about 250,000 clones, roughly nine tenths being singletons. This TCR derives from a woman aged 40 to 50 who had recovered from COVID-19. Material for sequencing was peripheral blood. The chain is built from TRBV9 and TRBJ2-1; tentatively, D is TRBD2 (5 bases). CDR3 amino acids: CASSVATGAEGEQFF. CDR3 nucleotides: TGTGCCAGCAGCGTAGCTACGGGCGCCGAGGGTGAGCAGTTCTTC. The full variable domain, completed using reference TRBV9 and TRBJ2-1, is DSGVTQTPKHLITATGQRVTLRCSPRSGDLSVYWYQQSLDQGLQFLIQYYNGEERAKGNILERFSAQQFPDLHSELNLSSLELGDSALYFCASSVATGAEGEQFFGPGTRLTVL.